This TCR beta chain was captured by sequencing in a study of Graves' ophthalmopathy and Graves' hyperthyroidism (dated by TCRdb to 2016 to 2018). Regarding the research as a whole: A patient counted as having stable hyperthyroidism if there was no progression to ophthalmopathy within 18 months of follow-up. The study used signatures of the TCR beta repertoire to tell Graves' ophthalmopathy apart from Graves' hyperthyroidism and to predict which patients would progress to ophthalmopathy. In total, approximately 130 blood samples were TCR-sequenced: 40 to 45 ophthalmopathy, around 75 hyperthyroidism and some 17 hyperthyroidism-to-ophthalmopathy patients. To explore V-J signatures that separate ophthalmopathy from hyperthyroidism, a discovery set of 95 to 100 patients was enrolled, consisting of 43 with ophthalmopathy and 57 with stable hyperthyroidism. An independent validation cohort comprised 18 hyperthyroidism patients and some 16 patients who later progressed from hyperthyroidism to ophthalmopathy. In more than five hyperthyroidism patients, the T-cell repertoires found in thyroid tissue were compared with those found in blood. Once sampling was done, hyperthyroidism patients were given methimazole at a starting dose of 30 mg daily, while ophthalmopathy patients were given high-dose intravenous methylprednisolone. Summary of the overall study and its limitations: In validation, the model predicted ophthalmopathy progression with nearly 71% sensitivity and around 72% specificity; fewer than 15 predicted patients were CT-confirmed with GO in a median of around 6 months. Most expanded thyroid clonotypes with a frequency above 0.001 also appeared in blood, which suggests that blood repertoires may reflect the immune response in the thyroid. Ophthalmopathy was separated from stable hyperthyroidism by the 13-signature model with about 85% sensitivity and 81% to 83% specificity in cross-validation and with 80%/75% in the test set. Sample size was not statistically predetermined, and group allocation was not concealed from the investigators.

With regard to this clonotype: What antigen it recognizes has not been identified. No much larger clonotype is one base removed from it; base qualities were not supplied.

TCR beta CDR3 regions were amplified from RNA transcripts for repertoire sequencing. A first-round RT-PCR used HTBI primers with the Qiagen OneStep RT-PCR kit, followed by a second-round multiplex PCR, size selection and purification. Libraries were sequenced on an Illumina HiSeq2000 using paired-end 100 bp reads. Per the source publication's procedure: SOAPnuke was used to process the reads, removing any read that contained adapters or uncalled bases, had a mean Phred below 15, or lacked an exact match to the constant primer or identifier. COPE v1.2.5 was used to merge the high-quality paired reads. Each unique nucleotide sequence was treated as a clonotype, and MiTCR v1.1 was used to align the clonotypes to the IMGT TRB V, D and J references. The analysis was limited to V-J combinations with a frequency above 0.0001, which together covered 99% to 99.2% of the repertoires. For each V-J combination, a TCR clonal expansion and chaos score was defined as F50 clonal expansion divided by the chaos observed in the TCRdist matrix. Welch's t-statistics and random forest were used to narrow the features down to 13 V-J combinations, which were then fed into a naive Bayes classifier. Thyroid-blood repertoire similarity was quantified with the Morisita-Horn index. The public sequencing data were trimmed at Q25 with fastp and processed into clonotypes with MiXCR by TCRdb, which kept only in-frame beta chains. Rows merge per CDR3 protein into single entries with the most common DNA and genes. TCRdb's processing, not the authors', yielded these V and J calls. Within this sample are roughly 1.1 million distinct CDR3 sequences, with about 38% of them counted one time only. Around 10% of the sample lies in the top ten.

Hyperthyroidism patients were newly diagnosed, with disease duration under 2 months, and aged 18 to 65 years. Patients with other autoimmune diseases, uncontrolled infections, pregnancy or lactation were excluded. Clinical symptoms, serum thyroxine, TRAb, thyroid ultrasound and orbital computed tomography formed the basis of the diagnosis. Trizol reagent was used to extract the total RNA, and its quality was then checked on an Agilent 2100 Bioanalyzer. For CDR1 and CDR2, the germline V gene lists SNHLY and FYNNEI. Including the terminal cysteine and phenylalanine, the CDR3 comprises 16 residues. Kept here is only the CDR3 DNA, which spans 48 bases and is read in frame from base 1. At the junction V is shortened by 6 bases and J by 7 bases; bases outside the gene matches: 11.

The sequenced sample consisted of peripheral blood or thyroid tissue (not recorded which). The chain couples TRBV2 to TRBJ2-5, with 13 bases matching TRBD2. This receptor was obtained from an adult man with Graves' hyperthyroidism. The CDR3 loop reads CASRRTSGSSSSTQYF. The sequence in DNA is TGTGCCAGCAGGAGGACTAGCGGGAGTAGTAGTTCGACCCAGTACTTC.